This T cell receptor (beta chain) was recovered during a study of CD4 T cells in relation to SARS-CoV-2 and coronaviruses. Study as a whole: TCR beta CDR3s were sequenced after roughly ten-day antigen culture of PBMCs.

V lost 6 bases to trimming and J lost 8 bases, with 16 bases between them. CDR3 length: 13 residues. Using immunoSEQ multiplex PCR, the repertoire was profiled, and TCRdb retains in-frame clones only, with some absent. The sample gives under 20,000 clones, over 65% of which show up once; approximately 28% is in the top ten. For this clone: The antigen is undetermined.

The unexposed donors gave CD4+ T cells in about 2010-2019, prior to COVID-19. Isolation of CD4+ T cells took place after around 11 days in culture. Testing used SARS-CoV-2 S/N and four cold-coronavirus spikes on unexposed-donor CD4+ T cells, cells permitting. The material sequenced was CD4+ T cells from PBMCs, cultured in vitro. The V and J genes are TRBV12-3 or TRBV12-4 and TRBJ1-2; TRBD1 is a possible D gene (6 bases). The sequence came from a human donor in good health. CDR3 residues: CASSRGQLRGYTF. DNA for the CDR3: TGTGCCAGCAGCCGCGGACAGTTAAGGGGCTACACCTTC.